What follows are 5 T cell receptor beta chains derived from one specimen sequenced in a study of T-cell memory formation after mild COVID-19. MiXCR, applied by TCRdb to the 5' RACE reads, yields one record per CDR3 protein. The sample has 70,000 to 100,000 distinct CDR3 sequences; approximately 13% are singletons. Sequences were obtained from PBMCs or a T cell subset sorted from them (not recorded which). The receptors were gathered from an adult woman who had mild COVID-19 (a few samples of this study predate the infection). Cell type and time point are not known.

There are many counts of this clonotype. The CDR3 protein is CSVDRGITDTQYF. The CDR3 DNA sequence: TGCAGCGTTGATCGGGGGATCACAGATACGCAGTATTTT. This chain uses TRBV29-1 with TRBJ2-3; TRBD2 is a possible D gene (6 bases). The CDR3 length is 13 residues. V lost 3 bases to trimming and J lost 2 bases, with 9 bases between them. CDR1 is SQVTM and CDR2 is ANQGSEA in the germline V gene.

This clonotype appeared a few times. The chain combines TRBV7-6 with TRBJ2-1, with a weak D call TRBD2 (5 bases). Germline CDR1 and CDR2: SGHVS and FNYEAQ. This CDR3 comprises 17 residues. Trimming removed 5 bases at V and 8 bases at J, with 25 bases between. CDR3 nucleotide sequence: TGTGCCAGCAGCCTCACCACCGACCCTAATCCGCGGGATGAGCAGTTCTTC. It codes for CASSLTTDPNPRDEQFF.

This clonotype was counted between two and nine times. This chain uses TRBV7-9 with TRBJ1-1; D uncertain. Germline V gene lookup returns CDR1 SEHNR and CDR2 FQNEAQ (reference sequence). The CDR3 loop spans 15 amino acids. Trimming shortened V by 5 bases and J by 2 bases, and 15 bases separated the two germline ends. CDR3: CASSPPWDPNTEAFF. Here the CDR3 DNA reads TGTGCCAGCAGCCCTCCGTGGGATCCAAACACTGAAGCTTTCTTT.

The rearrangement joins TRBV3-1 to TRBJ2-3; D gene unclear. CDR1 is LGHDT, CDR2 YNNKEL, per germline (reference sequence). The CDR3 has 15 amino acids. V lost 0 bases and J lost 6, with 13 bases in between. The CDR3 region is CASSQDLVSSDTQYF. CDR3 in DNA: TGTGCCAGCAGCCAAGACTTAGTCTCATCCGATACGCAGTATTTT.

This clonotype has more than one count but fewer than ten. V gene TRBV6-2 or TRBV6-3 combines with J gene TRBJ2-3, with 12 bases lining up with TRBD2. The CDR3 spans 20 residues. The germline V gene encodes CDR1 MNHEY and CDR2 SVGEGT. The V segment lost 0 bases and the J segment 2 bases; nucleotides outside the gene matches: 12. The CDR3 protein is CASSYSKSRTSGDLTDTQYF. DNA for the CDR3: TGTGCCAGCAGTTACTCGAAATCCCGGACTAGCGGGGACCTCACAGATACGCAGTATTTT.